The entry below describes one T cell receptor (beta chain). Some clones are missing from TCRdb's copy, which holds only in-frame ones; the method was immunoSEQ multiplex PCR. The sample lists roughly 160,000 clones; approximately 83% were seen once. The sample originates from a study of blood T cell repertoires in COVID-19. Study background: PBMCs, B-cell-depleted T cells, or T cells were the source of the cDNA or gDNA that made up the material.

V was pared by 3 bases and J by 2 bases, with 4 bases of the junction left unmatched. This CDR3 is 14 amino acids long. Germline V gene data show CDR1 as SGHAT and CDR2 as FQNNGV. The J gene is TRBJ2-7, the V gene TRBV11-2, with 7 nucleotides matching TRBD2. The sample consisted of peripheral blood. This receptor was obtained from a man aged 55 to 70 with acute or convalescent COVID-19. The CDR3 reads CASSFSGAAYEQYF. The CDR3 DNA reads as TGTGCCAGCAGCTTCAGCGGGGCAGCCTACGAGCAGTACTTC. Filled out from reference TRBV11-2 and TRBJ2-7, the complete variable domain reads EAGVAQSPRYKIIEKRQSVAFWCNPISGHATLYWYQQILGQGPKLLIQFQNNGVVDDSQLPKDRFSAERLKGVDSTLKIQPAKLEDSAVYLCASSFSGAAYEQYFGPGTRLTVT.